A single sample gave rise to the 12 T cell receptor beta chains below, sequenced in a study of breast tumors, draining lymph nodes, adjacent tissues. TCRdb re-called the multiplex PCR reads through MiXCR, storing one row per CDR3 protein. The data show about 220,000 distinct CDR3 sequences, less than 40% seen once. Samples came from axillary lymph nodes draining the breast cancer. Input material: axillary lymph node tissue. The receptors originated from a female donor with breast cancer. Some clones in this sample may be carry-over from other donors' samples.

This clonotype was found a few times. V gene TRBV28 combines with J gene TRBJ2-1, with 7 positions matching TRBD2. The CDR3 sequence is 14 residues long. Unmatched junction bases numbered 8, after V lost 8 bases and J lost 4 bases. Germline-derived CDR1 and CDR2 are MDHEN and SYDVKM. The CDR3 loop reads CASGGGTLYNEQFF. CDR3 DNA sequence: TGTGCCAGCGGGGGGGGGACCCTTTACAATGAGCAGTTCTTC.

This clonotype was recorded a few times. This chain uses TRBV2 with TRBJ2-4; 9 bases align to TRBD2. This CDR3 is built from 14 residues. The V gene end was trimmed by 4 bases and the J gene end by 6 bases; junction bases not matched to a gene: 4. The germline V gene has CDR1 SNHLY and CDR2 FYNNEI. The CDR3 nucleotides read TGTGCCAGCAGTGGACTAGCGGCCGCAAACATTCAGTACTTC. Protein product: CASSGLAAANIQYF.

The J gene is TRBJ2-1, the V gene TRBV27; D is unresolved. Germline V lookup: CDR1 MNHEY, CDR2 SMNVEV (reference sequence). CDR3 length equals 11 residues. The ends were cut back, 6 bases at V and 8 bases at J, with 8 bases in the middle. The CDR3 loop reads CASSWRYEQFF. For the CDR3, the DNA is TGTGCCAGCAGCTGGAGATATGAGCAGTTCTTC.

This clonotype occurred many times. The J gene is TRBJ1-2, the V gene TRBV2; a possible D gene is TRBD1 (6 bases). The CDR3 has 14 residues. The germline V gene has CDR1 SNHLY and CDR2 FYNNEI. V shed 3 bases and J shed 4 bases, with 12 bases lying between them. CDR3 loop: CASSDRGFGYGYTF. The CDR3 coding sequence is TGTGCCAGCAGTGATAGGGGGTTCGGCTATGGCTACACCTTC.

The J gene is TRBJ1-5, the V gene TRBV2; 7 bases are a match to TRBD1. V was pared by 11 bases and J by 5 bases, with 21 bases of the junction left unmatched. Germline CDR1 SNHLY, CDR2 FYNNEI. This CDR3 comprises 17 residues. The CDR3 sequence: CACTIHLNRGPDQPQHF. CDR3 DNA sequence: TGTGCCTGCACCATACACCTGAACAGGGGACCCGATCAGCCCCAGCATTTT.

As to this clonotype: This may arise from a read error, as a much more abundant clone is one base away. V and J are TRBV10-3 and TRBJ2-6, with unresolved D. The germline V gene has CDR1 ENHRY and CDR2 SYGVKD. This CDR3 is 15 amino acids long. The ends were cut back, 4 bases at V and 0 bases at J, with 7 bases in the middle. CDR3 coding DNA: TGTGCCATCAGTGGACGGAGCTCTGGGGCCAACGTCCTGACTTTC. This sequence encodes CAISGRSSGANVLTF.

This clonotype occurred many times. This chain links TRBV12-3 or TRBV12-4 with TRBJ2-3; possible D gene TRBD1, 5 bases. The V gene lost 3 bases and the J gene lost 3 bases, with 10 bases spanning the gap. There are 14 residues in the CDR3. The CDR3 region has the DNA TGTGCCAGCAGTTTCGAGACAGAAACAGATACGCAGTATTTT. Amino acid sequence: CASSFETETDTQYF.

The table lists this clonotype with many counts. The chain is built from TRBV7-9 and TRBJ2-7, with D perhaps matching TRBD2 (6 bases). V was cut by 6 bases and J by 6 bases, with 15 bases left in between. The CDR3 runs to 13 residues. CDR1 is SEHNR and CDR2 is FQNEAQ in the germline V gene (reference sequence). DNA of the CDR3: TGTGCCAGCAGTCTAAGCGGGTGGAGCGAGCAGTACTTC. Translated, it gives CASSLSGWSEQYF.

This clonotype was seen a single time. The J gene is TRBJ1-1, the V gene TRBV6-1; no reliable D call. The CDR3 is 12 amino acids. The germline V gene has CDR1 MNHNS and CDR2 SASEGT. With 10 bases removed from V and 5 bases from J, the gap between germline ends came to 14 bases. CDR3 coding DNA: TGTGCCACCGGCGAGTTGCGGACTGAAGCTTTCTTT. Translated: CATGELRTEAFF.

CDR3: CASSMQDRVDSPLHF. For the CDR3, the DNA is TGTGCCAGTAGTATGCAGGACAGGGTGGATTCACCCCTCCACTTT. The V call is TRBV19, the J call TRBJ1-6, with TRBD1 matching 8 bases. The ends lost 3 bases at V and 8 bases at J; junction bases unmatched: 6. The CDR3 loop spans 15 amino acids. Germline lookup yields CDR1 LNHDA and CDR2 SQIVND (reference sequence).

The J gene is TRBJ2-1, the V gene TRBV6-5; D perhaps matches TRBD1 (6 bases). The CDR3 extends over 13 amino acids. The V gene's germline CDR1 is MNHEY and CDR2 SVGAGI. V lost 10 bases to trimming and J lost 4 bases, with 14 bases between them. The CDR3 nucleotides are TGTGCCACCTGGGACAAATCGTACAATGAGCAGTTCTTC. It translates to CATWDKSYNEQFF.

Ten or more counts support this clonotype. The chain carries TRBV19 and TRBJ1-5; D is unresolved. This CDR3 has 16 residues. Germline V gives CDR1 LNHDA, CDR2 SQIVND (reference sequence). Trimming stripped 6 bases from V and 2 bases from J, with 17 bases between. In nucleotides, the CDR3 is TGTGCCAGTAGCAATTACCTTCGAGTGGGCAATCAGCCCCAGCATTTT. Amino acid sequence: CASSNYLRVGNQPQHF.